This TCR beta chain is drawn from a study of T cell responses to AZD1222 COVID-19 vaccine. Broader study findings: It was only six AZD1222 recipients who were seropositive at baseline.

Unmatched junction bases numbered 10, after V lost 9 bases and J lost 2 bases. The CDR3 covers 14 residues. In germline, CDR1 is MNHEY, CDR2 SVGAGI. To note about this clone: Its cognate antigen is unknown.

TCRdb's copy holds only in-frame clones and misses some; the assay was immunoSEQ multiplex PCR. The table has some 97,000 clones, around nine tenths seen once. The sequence came from an adult in good health. The chain carries TRBV6-5 and TRBJ2-7; the match to TRBD2 covers 7 bases. The specimen comprised peripheral blood, sampled on day 0 of AZD1222 vaccination. The CDR3 sequence is CASTVTGGPYEQYF. CDR3 DNA: TGTGCCAGTACAGTTACGGGGGGACCCTACGAGCAGTACTTC.